The 21 T cell receptor beta chains presented below share a single source sample, sequenced in a study of T cell responses to AZD1222 COVID-19 vaccine (dated by TCRdb to 2020 to 2022). The protocol used for the library was the immunoSEQ multiplex PCR assay. As stored in TCRdb, this immuneACCESS dataset retains in-frame rearrangements with V and J assigned. A fraction of the clones does not appear; measured against another copy, unresolved V genes explain less than half of the discrepancy, and the remainder lacks a known reason. Counted in this sample were approximately 130,000 clones; roughly 87% of them appeared once. The ten largest make up around a tenth of the sample. The sample's time point, from its label and the paper: about 28 days (+/-7) after the second vaccine dose. The specimen was peripheral blood, collected 28 days after the second AZD1222 dose. The receptors here all came from an adult who received the AZD1222 COVID-19 vaccine.

The V and J genes are TRBV7-8 and TRBJ2-5; TRBD2 matches 11 bases. The germline gives CDR1 SGHVS, CDR2 FQNEAQ. The length of the CDR3 is 14 residues. V shed 6 bases and J 4 bases; nucleotides not matched to a gene: 4. CDR3 sequence (DNA): TGTGCCAGCAGTGTAGGGACTAGCGGAGAGACCCAGTACTTC. Residues: CASSVGTSGETQYF.

The chain employs TRBV5-5 and TRBJ1-5; D possibly corresponds to TRBD1 (6 bases). The V end was cut by 2 bases, the J end by 3 bases, with 9 bases between. The CDR3 sequence is 14 residues long. Germline CDR1 is SGHKS and CDR2 is YYEKEE (reference sequence). The CDR3: CASSLQGFNQPQHF. Here the CDR3 DNA reads TGTGCCAGCAGCTTACAGGGATTCAATCAGCCCCAGCATTTT.

V and J are TRBV2 and TRBJ1-2; a possible D gene is TRBD1 (5 bases). This CDR3 comprises 14 residues. Germline CDR1 reads SNHLY; CDR2 reads FYNNEI. Trimming took off 6 bases at V and 2 bases at J, with 13 bases between the two ends. The DNA for the CDR3 is TGTGCCAGCAGGAGGGGAGGGACGAACTATGGCTACACCTTC. Translated, it gives CASRRGGTNYGYTF.

V gene TRBV7-9 combines with J gene TRBJ1-1; D might be TRBD1 (5 bases). CDR3 size: 14 residues. CDR1 SEHNR and CDR2 FQNEAQ come from the germline V gene (reference sequence). V gave up 1 base and J gave up 1 base, with 7 bases separating them. CDR3 DNA sequence: TGTGCCAGCAGCTTAGACAGGCAGAACACTGAAGCTTTCTTT. It codes for CASSLDRQNTEAFF. The entire variable domain, with the rest obtained from reference TRBV7-9 and TRBJ1-1, is as follows: DTGVSQNPRHKITKRGQNVTFRCDPISEHNRLYWYRQTLGQGPEFLTYFQNEAQLEKSRLLSDRFSAERPKGSFSTLEIQRTEQGDSAMYLCASSLDRQNTEAFFGQGTRLTVV.

The J gene is TRBJ2-4, the V gene TRBV18; D remains unclear. Germline loops: CDR1 KGHSH, CDR2 LQKENI. This CDR3 spans 14 amino acids. Trimming removed 0 bases at V and 3 bases at J, with 6 bases between. CDR3 residues: CASSPPSHKNIQYF. The CDR3 bases are TGTGCCAGCTCACCACCTAGCCACAAAAACATTCAGTACTTC. Using reference TRBV18 and TRBJ2-4 for the parts outside the CDR3, the full variable domain is NAGVMQNPRHLVRRRGQEARLRCSPMKGHSHVYWYRQLPEEGLKFMVYLQKENIIDESGMPKERFSAEFPKEGPSILRIQQVVRGDSAAYFCASSPPSHKNIQYFGAGTRLSVL.

The chain uses TRBV19 and TRBJ2-7; D might be TRBD2 (6 bases). The CDR3 runs 16 residues. Trimming removed 3 bases from V and 4 bases from J, with 19 bases in between. Germline CDR1 reads LNHDA; CDR2 reads SQIVND (reference sequence). CDR3 residues: CASSMEGRGVGYEQYF. The CDR3 region has the DNA TGTGCCAGTAGTATGGAGGGGCGCGGAGTGGGGTACGAGCAGTACTTC.

The chain combines TRBV5-1 with TRBJ1-2; TRBD1 agrees at 7 bases. The CDR3 has 15 amino acids. The germline CDR1 and CDR2 sequences are SGHRS and YFSETQ. J was trimmed by 5 bases and V by 4 bases; bases with no gene match: 11. The CDR3 DNA is TGCGCCAGCAGCCCGGATGCGGGACAGCAGTATGGCTACACCTTC. It yields the protein CASSPDAGQQYGYTF.

The V and J genes are TRBV18 and TRBJ1-5, with TRBD1 identical over 7 bases. Losses at the gene ends were 1 base for V and 0 bases for J; bases not matched to a gene: 21. The CDR3 contains 22 residues. Germline CDR1 KGHSH, CDR2 LQKENI. The CDR3, as DNA: TGTGCCAGCTCACCACAAGGCCCCCCCGGCAGCAGGGGGGATTATAGCAATCAGCCCCAGCATTTT. Translated: CASSPQGPPGSRGDYSNQPQHF. Full variable domain (missing parts from reference TRBV18 and TRBJ1-5): NAGVMQNPRHLVRRRGQEARLRCSPMKGHSHVYWYRQLPEEGLKFMVYLQKENIIDESGMPKERFSAEFPKEGPSILRIQQVVRGDSAAYFCASSPQGPPGSRGDYSNQPQHFGDGTRLSIL.

V gene TRBV5-6 combines with J gene TRBJ1-5, with D possibly being TRBD1 (5 bases). The CDR3 length is 14 residues. The V end was cut by 0 bases, the J end by 8 bases, with 12 bases between. CDR1 and CDR2 (germline): SGHDT, YYEEEE. Written as DNA, the CDR3 is TGTGCCAGCAGCTTGGTAGGGGAAGGGGAGCCCCAGCATTTT. Translation gives CASSLVGEGEPQHF.

This clone is a singleton in its sample. Here the CDR3 DNA reads TGTGCCACCAGTGATCCCGGACAGGGGTTCACCGGGGAGCTGTTTTTT. It is translated as CATSDPGQGFTGELFF. The V and J genes are TRBV24-1 and TRBJ2-2; 9 bases align to TRBD1. The CDR3 has 16 residues. CDR1 is KGHDR, CDR2 SFDVKD, per germline. Trimming at V came to 3 bases and at J to 4 bases, leaving 5 bases not matched to a gene.

The chain uses TRBV27 and TRBJ2-7, with D hard to call. The CDR3 spans 17 residues. Looked up from germline, CDR1 is MNHEY and CDR2 is SMNVEV (reference sequence). V gave up 4 bases and J gave up 6 bases, with 25 bases separating them. This CDR3 is CASSSAPTGSPVREQYF. Here the CDR3 DNA reads TGTGCCAGCAGTTCCGCCCCGACGGGCAGTCCTGTACGCGAGCAGTACTTC.

The gene calls are TRBV7-9 and TRBJ2-3; 8 positions match TRBD1. CDR3 length: 14 residues. The trim removed 1 base at V and 5 bases at J, leaving 2 bases unmatched. Per the germline V gene, CDR1 is SEHNR and CDR2 is FQNEAQ (reference sequence). The DNA for the CDR3 is TGTGCCAGCAGCTTAGGACAGGGGAAAGATACGCAGTATTTT. As protein: CASSLGQGKDTQYF.

This clone came up a few times. This sequence joins TRBV2 and TRBJ1-5; D ambiguous. V was shortened by 6 bases and J by 4 bases, with 10 bases between the two germline ends. The CDR3 covers 13 residues. Germline values: CDR1 SNHLY, CDR2 FYNNEI. The DNA for the CDR3 is TGTGCCAGCAGGAATTCCCTAAATCAGCCCCAGCATTTT. Amino acid sequence: CASRNSLNQPQHF.

This sequence joins TRBV7-2 and TRBJ2-7; 8 positions match TRBD1. Germline-derived CDR1 and CDR2 are SGHTA and FQGNSA. V lost 5 bases to trimming and J lost 2 bases; unmatched junction nucleotides: 5. The CDR3 runs 14 residues. The CDR3 DNA reads TGTGCCAGCAGCGTCGACAGGGGCCCCTACGAGCAGTACTTC. Encoded protein: CASSVDRGPYEQYF.

The V and J genes are TRBV27 and TRBJ2-5, with no clear D. From germline, CDR1 is MNHEY and CDR2 SMNVEV (reference sequence). V shed 5 bases and J shed 4 bases, with 14 bases lying between them. The CDR3 consists of 14 residues. The chain's CDR3 is CASSTRGSGETQYF. In DNA, the CDR3 is TGTGCCAGCAGTACTCGAGGCTCGGGAGAGACCCAGTACTTC.

The count of this clone is one. The chain carries TRBV6-5 and TRBJ1-5; the D is unclear. Germline V gene data show CDR1 as MNHEY and CDR2 as SVGAGI. Trimming took off 6 bases at V and 5 bases at J, with 11 bases between the two ends. The length of the CDR3 is 13 residues. For the CDR3, the DNA is TGTGCCAGCAGGGGGTGGTCCGATCAGCCCCAGCATTTT. The encoded protein is CASRGWSDQPQHF.

The rearrangement links TRBV5-1 to TRBJ2-3; D unclear. Trimming took 0 bases from V and 1 from J, leaving 9 bases between them. Germline V gene lookup returns CDR1 SGHRS and CDR2 YFSETQ. CDR3 length: 15 residues. CDR3 coding DNA: TGCGCCAGCAGCTTGGCCACGCTGGGCACAGATACGCAGTATTTT. It is translated as CASSLATLGTDTQYF.

The CDR3 loop is CASSQSLDRQETQYF. DNA of the CDR3: TGCGCCAGCAGTCAATCGCTAGACAGGCAAGAGACCCAGTACTTC. The J gene is TRBJ2-5, the V gene TRBV23-1, with D possibly TRBD1 on 6 matching bases. TRBV23-1 is classed as an ORF, of uncertain function. V shed 0 bases and J shed 2 bases, with 10 bases lying between them. The CDR3 spans 15 residues.

This chain links TRBV6-1 with TRBJ1-5; D may be TRBD1 (5 bases). The CDR3 is 15 amino acids. V was trimmed by 3 bases and J by 3 bases, leaving 12 bases between them. Germline V gene sequence: CDR1 MNHNS, CDR2 SASEGT. The CDR3 reads CASSDSRGVNQPQHF. DNA of the CDR3: TGTGCCAGCAGTGATAGTCGAGGGGTCAATCAGCCCCAGCATTTT.

This chain connects TRBV30 to TRBJ1-2; no clear D gene. This CDR3 has 14 amino acids. The germline V gene encodes CDR1 GTSNPN and CDR2 SVGIG (reference sequence). Deletions cut 1 base from V and 0 bases from J, with 9 bases between. This CDR3 reads CAWSGSPANYGYTF. The CDR3 DNA is TGTGCCTGGAGTGGTTCCCCAGCTAACTATGGCTACACCTTC.

This chain links TRBV15 with TRBJ2-7; 11 bases match TRBD1. The trim removed 1 base at V and 0 bases at J, leaving 8 bases unmatched. Germline V gene data show CDR1 as LNHNV and CDR2 as YYDKDF (reference sequence). CDR3 length: 18 amino acids. CDR3 nucleotide sequence: TGTGCCACCAGCAGAGCTGGATCCGGGACAGGGGGCTCCTACGAGCAGTACTTC. It translates to CATSRAGSGTGGSYEQYF.